This TCR beta chain comes out of a study of blood T cell repertoires in COVID-19. Study at large: The United States, Italy and Spain supplied acute and convalescent COVID-19 samples.

CDR3 size: 19 residues. J lost 1 base, V lost 6 bases, and 15 bases had no gene match. CDR1 is MNHEY and CDR2 is SMNVEV in the germline V gene (reference sequence). As processed by the authors: Quantification of nucleated cells was approximated via reference gene primer amplification. Sequencing was performed with immunoSEQ multiplex PCR; in TCRdb, only in-frame clones are kept and a portion is missing. V and J calls and clone size follow that table, whereas D and trimming were derived from the DNA. The sample consists of about 60,000 clones, approximately 84% of them appearing once. The receptor comes from a man between 60 and 70 years old with acute or convalescent COVID-19. The V and J genes are TRBV27 and TRBJ2-6, with 7 bases that match TRBD1. What was sequenced was peripheral blood. In DNA, the CDR3 is TGTGCCAGCAGCGAATCCCGACAGGGTCCGGGGTCTGGGGCCAACGTCCTGACTTTC. It translates to CASSESRQGPGSGANVLTF.